These 15 T cell receptor beta chains came from one sample sequenced in a study of radiotherapy plus CTLA-4 blockade in lung cancer. Libraries were prepared by immunoSEQ multiplex PCR; TCRdb keeps only in-frame clonotypes and omits some of them. The table includes 70,000 to 95,000 clones, around 81% detected once. The sequenced sample was peripheral blood, obtained from a patient treated with radiotherapy plus ipilimumab. The receptors here all came from a human donor with non-small cell lung cancer that progressed on radiotherapy plus ipilimumab.

The V gene is TRBV7-2, the J gene TRBJ1-2; D gene uncertain. Trimming removed 5 bases from V and 11 bases from J, with 3 bases in between. Germline V gene sequence: CDR1 SGHTA, CDR2 FQGNSA. The CDR3 runs 8 residues. For the CDR3, the DNA is TGTGCCAGCAGCGTTTACACCTTC. This encodes CASSVYTF.

V usage is TRBV27 and J usage is TRBJ1-1; the D is unclear. Germline V gene data show CDR1 as MNHEY and CDR2 as SMNVEV (reference sequence). Trimming took 5 bases from V and 4 from J, leaving 17 bases between them. This CDR3 contains 15 residues. As DNA, the CDR3 is TGTGCCAGCAGTCCCGGACCCCCTTTGGTCACTGAAGCTTTCTTT. Its protein product is CASSPGPPLVTEAFF.

This clone was counted between two and nine times. CDR3 sequence (DNA): TGTGCCAGTACCACTGGGACAGCTAATTCACCCCTCCACTTT. This translates into CASTTGTANSPLHF. The J gene is TRBJ1-6, the V gene TRBV19; TRBD1 matches 7 bases. J was trimmed by 6 bases and V by 7 bases; bases with no gene match: 6. Germline values: CDR1 LNHDA, CDR2 SQIVND (reference sequence). The CDR3 consists of 14 residues.

This clone was counted a single time. This sequence joins TRBV5-1 and TRBJ1-2, with 9 bases identical to TRBD1. The CDR3 contains 13 residues. CDR1 and CDR2 from the germline V gene are SGHRS and YFSETQ. V shed 7 bases, J shed 10 bases, and the junction held 11 bases outside the gene matches. The DNA for the CDR3 is TGCGCCAGCCAACCCCGGGACAGGGAGACCTACACCTTC. This gives the protein CASQPRDRETYTF.

The chain couples TRBV6-1 to TRBJ1-1, with D uncertain. The CDR3 is 13 residues long. V was pared by 4 bases and J by 0 bases, with 6 bases between. Germline V lookup: CDR1 MNHNS, CDR2 SASEGT. CDR3 bases: TGTGCCAGCAGTGGGGCAGTGAACACTGAAGCTTTCTTT. Protein: CASSGAVNTEAFF.

The table lists this clone with a few counts. This chain links TRBV19 with TRBJ1-1; 7 bases fit TRBD1. The germline CDR1 and CDR2 sequences are LNHDA and SQIVND (reference sequence). The trim removed 5 bases at V and 1 base at J, leaving 7 bases unmatched. CDR3 length: 15 amino acids. CDR3 sequence: CASSPTGTENTEAFF. CDR3 sequence (DNA): TGTGCCAGTAGTCCAACCGGGACAGAGAACACTGAAGCTTTCTTT. Filled out from reference TRBV19 and TRBJ1-1, the complete variable domain reads DGGITQSPKYLFRKEGQNVTLSCEQNLNHDAMYWYRQDPGQGLRLIYYSQIVNDFQKGDIAEGYSVSREKKESFPLTVTSAQKNPTAFYLCASSPTGTENTEAFFGQGTRLTVV.

The chain employs TRBV30 and TRBJ1-1, with D possibly TRBD1 on 5 matching bases. V lost 2 bases to trimming and J lost 5 bases, with 21 bases between them. Germline V gives CDR1 GTSNPN, CDR2 SVGIG (reference sequence). This CDR3 has 16 amino acids. Here the CDR3 DNA reads TGTGCCTGGAGTTCGCTCACTCGGGGGGGATGGACTGAAGCTTTCTTT. Translation: CAWSSLTRGGWTEAFF.

V gene TRBV7-3 combines with J gene TRBJ2-3; perhaps TRBD2 as D (6 bases). The V end lost 2 bases, the J end lost 0 bases, and 12 bases lay between the germline ends. The germline V gene encodes CDR1 SGHTA and CDR2 FQGTGA. This CDR3 has 16 amino acids. The CDR3 bases are TGTGCCAGCAGCTTAGGAGCAGCGGGTAGCACAGATACGCAGTATTTT. Translated, it gives CASSLGAAGSTDTQYF.

The rearrangement uses TRBV18 and TRBJ1-1, with D possibly matching TRBD1 (6 bases). CDR1 KGHSH and CDR2 LQKENI come from the germline V gene. Trimming cost V 6 bases and J 2 bases, with 16 bases left between them. CDR3 length: 15 residues. CDR3: CASSAPLRGNTEAFF. The CDR3 bases are TGTGCCAGCTCGGCACCGCTCAGGGGAAACACTGAAGCTTTCTTT.

V is TRBV9 and J is TRBJ2-5, with D perhaps being TRBD1 or TRBD2 (5 bases each). This CDR3 spans 16 amino acids. Trimming removed 4 bases at V and 5 bases at J, with 21 bases between. Germline V gene lookup returns CDR1 SGDLS and CDR2 YYNGEE. In DNA form, the CDR3 reads TGTGCCAGCAGCTTAAGACCGGGACCTTTACAGGAGACCCAGTACTTC. Translating gives CASSLRPGPLQETQYF. Together with reference TRBV9 and TRBJ2-5, the CDR3 gives the full variable domain: DSGVTQTPKHLITATGQRVTLRCSPRSGDLSVYWYQQSLDQGLQFLIQYYNGEERAKGNILERFSAQQFPDLHSELNLSSLELGDSALYFCASSLRPGPLQETQYFGPGTRLLVL.

This clone occurred once. This chain connects TRBV7-2 to TRBJ2-7, with a possible D match to TRBD2 (6 bases). Trimming cost V 7 bases and J 2 bases, with 15 bases left between them. CDR1 and CDR2 from the germline V gene are SGHTA and FQGNSA. CDR3 size: 14 residues. This CDR3 is CASTIAAGAYEQYF. The CDR3 bases are TGTGCCAGCACCATAGCGGCGGGCGCCTACGAGCAGTACTTC.

J is TRBJ2-2 and V is TRBV5-4; D is unclear. V was trimmed by 4 bases and J by 1 base, leaving 5 bases between them. The CDR3 runs 13 residues. The germline CDR1 and CDR2 sequences are SGHNT and YYREEE (reference sequence). The CDR3 bases are TGTGCCAGCAGCAAACAGAACACCGGGGAGCTGTTTTTT. Its protein product is CASSKQNTGELFF.

The J gene is TRBJ2-6, the V gene TRBV6-4, with 8 bases aligning to TRBD1. CDR1 and CDR2 (germline): MRHNA, SNTAGT. V lost 4 bases and J lost 2; bases outside the gene matches: 1. This CDR3 spans 15 amino acids. This CDR3 reads CASSADRAGANVLTF. Written as DNA, the CDR3 is TGTGCCAGCAGTGCGGACAGGGCTGGGGCCAACGTCCTGACTTTC.

This clone was recorded once. The rearrangement joins TRBV5-1 to TRBJ2-3, with D perhaps TRBD2 (7 bases). The V and J ends lost 0 bases and 2 bases respectively, with 10 bases between them. The CDR3 consists of 15 residues. CDR1 SGHRS and CDR2 YFSETQ come from the germline V gene. The CDR3 DNA sequence: TGCGCCAGCAGCTTGGGGGCGGGGGCCACAGATACGCAGTATTTT. This sequence encodes CASSLGAGATDTQYF.

The V and J genes are TRBV10-3 and TRBJ2-3; 9 bases are a match to TRBD1. The length of the CDR3 is 15 residues. Trimming removed 8 bases from V and 4 bases from J; junction bases left unmatched: 10. Germline CDR1 ENHRY, CDR2 SYGVKD. CDR3 loop: CAIEGTGPFADTQYF. CDR3 nucleotides: TGTGCCATCGAGGGGACAGGGCCTTTCGCAGATACGCAGTATTTT.